The clone carrying this T cell receptor beta chain was seen a few times. In the authors' methods: Quantification of nucleated cells was approximated via reference gene primer amplification. Sequencing used immunoSEQ multiplex PCR; TCRdb keeps in-frame clones, though not all of them. V and J calls and clone size are copied from that table; D and trimming were computed from the DNA. The table includes more than 95,000 clones, approximately 88% detected once. The data were taken from a study of blood T cell repertoires in COVID-19. Material for sequencing was peripheral blood. This clonotype was sampled from a human donor in a cohort sampled during active COVID-19.

CDR3 sequence reads: CASSLTGNSYEQYF. The CDR3 DNA sequence: TGTGCCAGCAGCTTAACGGGGAACTCCTACGAGCAGTACTTC. J is TRBJ2-7 and V is TRBV11-3, with D possibly TRBD2 on 5 matching bases. From germline, CDR1 is SGHNT and CDR2 YENEEA. V lost 2 bases, J lost 0 bases, and 8 bases lay in between. This CDR3 has 14 amino acids.